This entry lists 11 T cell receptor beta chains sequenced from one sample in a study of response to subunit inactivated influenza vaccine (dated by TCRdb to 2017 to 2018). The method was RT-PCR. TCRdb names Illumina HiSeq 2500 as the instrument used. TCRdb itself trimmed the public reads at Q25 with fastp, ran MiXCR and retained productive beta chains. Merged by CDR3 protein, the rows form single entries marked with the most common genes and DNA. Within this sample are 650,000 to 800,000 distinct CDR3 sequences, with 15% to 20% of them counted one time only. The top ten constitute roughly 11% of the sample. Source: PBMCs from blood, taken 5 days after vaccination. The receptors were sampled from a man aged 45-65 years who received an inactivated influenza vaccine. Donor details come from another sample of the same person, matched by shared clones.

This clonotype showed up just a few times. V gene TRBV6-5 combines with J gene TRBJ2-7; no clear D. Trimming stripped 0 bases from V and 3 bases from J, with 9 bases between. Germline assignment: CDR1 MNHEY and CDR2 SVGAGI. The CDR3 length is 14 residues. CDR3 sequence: CASSYSRQVYEQYF. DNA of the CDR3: TGTGCCAGCAGTTACTCACGACAAGTCTACGAGCAGTACTTC.

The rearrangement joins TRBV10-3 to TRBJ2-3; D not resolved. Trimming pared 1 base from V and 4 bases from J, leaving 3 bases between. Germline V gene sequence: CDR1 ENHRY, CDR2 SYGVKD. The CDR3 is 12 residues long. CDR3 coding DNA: TGTGCCATCAGTGAGTGGGCAGATACGCAGTATTTT. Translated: CAISEWADTQYF.

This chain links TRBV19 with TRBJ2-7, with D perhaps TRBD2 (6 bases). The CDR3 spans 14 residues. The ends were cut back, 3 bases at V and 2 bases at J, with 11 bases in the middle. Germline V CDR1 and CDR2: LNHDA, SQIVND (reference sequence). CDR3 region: CASSIEEGPYEQYF. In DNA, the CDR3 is TGTGCCAGTAGTATCGAGGAGGGCCCCTACGAGCAGTACTTC.

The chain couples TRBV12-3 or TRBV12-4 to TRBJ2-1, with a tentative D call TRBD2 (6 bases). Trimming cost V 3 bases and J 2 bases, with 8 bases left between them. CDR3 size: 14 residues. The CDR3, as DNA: TGTGCCAGCAGTTTTTGGGGGGCCTACAATGAGCAGTTCTTC. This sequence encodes CASSFWGAYNEQFF.

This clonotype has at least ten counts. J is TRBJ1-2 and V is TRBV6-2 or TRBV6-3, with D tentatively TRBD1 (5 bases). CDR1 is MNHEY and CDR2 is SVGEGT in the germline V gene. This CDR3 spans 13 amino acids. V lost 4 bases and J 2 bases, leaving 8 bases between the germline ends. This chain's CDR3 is CASSLNRNYGYTF. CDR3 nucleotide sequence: TGTGCCAGCAGTTTAAACAGGAACTATGGCTACACCTTC.

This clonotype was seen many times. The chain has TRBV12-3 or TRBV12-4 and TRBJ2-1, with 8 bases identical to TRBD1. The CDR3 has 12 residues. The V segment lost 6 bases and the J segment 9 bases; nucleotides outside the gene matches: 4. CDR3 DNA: TGTGCCAGCAGCAGGACAGGGATTGAGCAGTTCTTC. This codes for CASSRTGIEQFF.

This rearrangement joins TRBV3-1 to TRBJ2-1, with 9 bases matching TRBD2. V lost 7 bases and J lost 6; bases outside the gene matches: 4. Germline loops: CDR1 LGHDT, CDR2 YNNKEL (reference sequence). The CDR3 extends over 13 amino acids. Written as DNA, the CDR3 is TGTGCCAGCAATTTGCGGGGGGGCAATGAGCAGTTCTTC. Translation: CASNLRGGNEQFF.

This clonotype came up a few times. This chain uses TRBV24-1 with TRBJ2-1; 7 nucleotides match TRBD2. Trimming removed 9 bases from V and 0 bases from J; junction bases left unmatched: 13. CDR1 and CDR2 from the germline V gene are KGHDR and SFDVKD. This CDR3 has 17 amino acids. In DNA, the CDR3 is TGTGCCACCTCCCGTTATACTAGCGTCAGCTCCTACAATGAGCAGTTCTTC. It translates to CATSRYTSVSSYNEQFF.

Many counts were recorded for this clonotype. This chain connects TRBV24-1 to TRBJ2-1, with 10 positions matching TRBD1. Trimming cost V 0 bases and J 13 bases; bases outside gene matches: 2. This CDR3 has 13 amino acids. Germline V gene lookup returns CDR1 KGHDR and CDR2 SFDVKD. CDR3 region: CATSDLRDRGQFF. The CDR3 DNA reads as TGTGCCACCAGTGATTTGCGGGACAGGGGTCAGTTCTTC.

The CDR3 DNA reads TGTGCCATCAGTGAGTCCGGGACGGCAAGAAGAACTAATGAAAAACTGTTTTTT. Its translation is CAISESGTARRTNEKLFF. The J gene is TRBJ1-4, the V gene TRBV10-3; tentative D call: TRBD1 (5 bases). V was shortened by 0 bases and J by 1 base, with 15 bases between the two germline ends. This CDR3 has 18 amino acids. The germline V gene encodes CDR1 ENHRY and CDR2 SYGVKD.

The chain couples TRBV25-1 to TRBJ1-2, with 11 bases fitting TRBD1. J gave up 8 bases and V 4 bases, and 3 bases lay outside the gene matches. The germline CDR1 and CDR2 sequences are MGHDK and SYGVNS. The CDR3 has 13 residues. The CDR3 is CASSVRDRGGYTF. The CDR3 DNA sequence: TGTGCCAGCAGTGTCAGGGACAGGGGGGGCTACACCTTC.